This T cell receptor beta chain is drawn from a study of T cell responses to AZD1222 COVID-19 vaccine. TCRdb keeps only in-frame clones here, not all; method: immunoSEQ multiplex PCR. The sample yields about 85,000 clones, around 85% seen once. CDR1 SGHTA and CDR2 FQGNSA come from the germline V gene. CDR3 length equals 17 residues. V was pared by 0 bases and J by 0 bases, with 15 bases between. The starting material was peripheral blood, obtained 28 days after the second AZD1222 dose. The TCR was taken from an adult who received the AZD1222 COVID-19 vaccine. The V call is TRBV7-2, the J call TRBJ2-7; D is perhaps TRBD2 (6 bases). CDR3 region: CASSLAGGLPSSYEQYF. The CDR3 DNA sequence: TGTGCCAGCAGCTTAGCGGGAGGTCTGCCTAGCTCCTACGAGCAGTACTTC.